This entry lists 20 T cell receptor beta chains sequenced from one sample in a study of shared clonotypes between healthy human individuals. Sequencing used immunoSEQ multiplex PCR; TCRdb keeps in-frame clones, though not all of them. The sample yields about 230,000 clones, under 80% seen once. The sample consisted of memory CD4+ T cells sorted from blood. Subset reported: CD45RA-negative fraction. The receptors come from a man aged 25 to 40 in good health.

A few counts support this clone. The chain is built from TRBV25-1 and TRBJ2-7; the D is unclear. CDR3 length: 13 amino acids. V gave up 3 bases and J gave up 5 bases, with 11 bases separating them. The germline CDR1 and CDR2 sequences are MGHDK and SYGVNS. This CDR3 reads CASSEKVRNEQYF. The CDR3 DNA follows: TGTGCCAGCAGTGAGAAGGTTAGGAACGAGCAGTACTTC.

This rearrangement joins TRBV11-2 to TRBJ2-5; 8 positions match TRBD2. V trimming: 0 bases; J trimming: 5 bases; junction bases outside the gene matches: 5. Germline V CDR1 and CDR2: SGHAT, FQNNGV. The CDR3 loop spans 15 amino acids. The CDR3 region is CASSLDPGGAETQYF. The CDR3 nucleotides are TGTGCCAGCAGCTTAGATCCGGGAGGGGCTGAGACCCAGTACTTC.

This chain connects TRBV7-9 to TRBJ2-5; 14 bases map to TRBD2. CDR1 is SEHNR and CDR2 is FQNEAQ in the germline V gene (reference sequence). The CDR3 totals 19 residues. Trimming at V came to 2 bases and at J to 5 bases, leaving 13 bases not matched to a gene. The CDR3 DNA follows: TGTGCCAGCAGCTTATACCCCCCCGGGACTAGCGGGAGAACGGAGACCCAGTACTTC. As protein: CASSLYPPGTSGRTETQYF.

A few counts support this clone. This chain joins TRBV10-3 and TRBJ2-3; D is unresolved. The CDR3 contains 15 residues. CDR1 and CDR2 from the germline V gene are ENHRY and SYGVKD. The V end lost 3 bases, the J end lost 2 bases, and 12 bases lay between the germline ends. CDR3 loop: CAISDGKAITDTQYF. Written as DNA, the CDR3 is TGTGCCATCAGTGATGGGAAGGCGATCACAGATACGCAGTATTTT.

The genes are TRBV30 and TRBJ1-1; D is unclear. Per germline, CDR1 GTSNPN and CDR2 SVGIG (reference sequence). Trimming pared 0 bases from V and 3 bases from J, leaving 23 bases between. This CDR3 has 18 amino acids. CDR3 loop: CAWSVSFGDLPWDTEAFF. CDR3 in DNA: TGTGCCTGGAGTGTAAGTTTCGGGGATCTACCGTGGGACACTGAAGCTTTCTTT.

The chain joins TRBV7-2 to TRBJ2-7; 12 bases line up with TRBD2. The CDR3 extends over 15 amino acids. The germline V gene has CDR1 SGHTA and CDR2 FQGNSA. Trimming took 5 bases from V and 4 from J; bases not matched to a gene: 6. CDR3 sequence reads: CASSPTSGSAYEQYF. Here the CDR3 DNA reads TGTGCCAGCAGCCCGACTAGCGGGAGTGCTTACGAGCAGTACTTC.

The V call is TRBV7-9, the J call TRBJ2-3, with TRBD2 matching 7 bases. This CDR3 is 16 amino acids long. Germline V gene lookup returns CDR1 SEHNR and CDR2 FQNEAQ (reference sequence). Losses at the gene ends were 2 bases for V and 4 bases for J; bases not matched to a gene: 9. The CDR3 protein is CASSLLAGAAPDTQYF. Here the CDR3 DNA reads TGTGCCAGCAGCTTATTGGCGGGAGCTGCTCCAGATACGCAGTATTTT.

CDR3 amino acids: CASSSSRGGGTEAFF. The DNA for the CDR3 is TGCGCCAGCAGCTCGTCTAGGGGAGGGGGCACTGAAGCTTTCTTT. This rearrangement joins TRBV5-1 to TRBJ1-1, with a weak D call TRBD1 (6 bases). The CDR3 has 15 amino acids. Trimming took off 3 bases at V and 4 bases at J, with 16 bases between the two ends. Germline values: CDR1 SGHRS, CDR2 YFSETQ.

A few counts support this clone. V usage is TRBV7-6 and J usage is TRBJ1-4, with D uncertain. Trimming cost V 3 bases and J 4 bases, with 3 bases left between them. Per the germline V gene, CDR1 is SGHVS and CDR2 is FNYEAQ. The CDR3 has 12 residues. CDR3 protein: CASSLYNEKLFF. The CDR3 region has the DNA TGTGCCAGCAGCTTGTATAATGAAAAACTGTTTTTT.

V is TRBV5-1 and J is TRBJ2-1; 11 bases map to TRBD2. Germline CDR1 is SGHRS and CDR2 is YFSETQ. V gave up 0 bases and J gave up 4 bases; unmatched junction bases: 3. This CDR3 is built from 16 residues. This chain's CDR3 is CASSLGTSGLYNEQFF. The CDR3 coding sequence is TGCGCCAGCAGCTTGGGGACTAGCGGGTTATACAATGAGCAGTTCTTC.

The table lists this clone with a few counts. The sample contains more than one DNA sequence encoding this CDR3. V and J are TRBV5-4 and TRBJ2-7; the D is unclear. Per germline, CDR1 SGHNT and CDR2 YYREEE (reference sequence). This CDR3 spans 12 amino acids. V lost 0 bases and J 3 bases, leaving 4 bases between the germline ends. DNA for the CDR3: TGTGCCAGCAGCTTGGATGGCTACGAGCAGTACTTC. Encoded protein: CASSLDGYEQYF.

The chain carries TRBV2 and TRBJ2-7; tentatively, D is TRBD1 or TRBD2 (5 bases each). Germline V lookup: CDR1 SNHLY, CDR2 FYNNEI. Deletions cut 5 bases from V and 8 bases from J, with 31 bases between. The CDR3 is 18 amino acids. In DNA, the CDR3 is TGTGCCAGCAGTCCGCCGGGACCCGAGGGCAAAAAGGCTACGAAGCAGTACTTC. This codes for CASSPPGPEGKKATKQYF.

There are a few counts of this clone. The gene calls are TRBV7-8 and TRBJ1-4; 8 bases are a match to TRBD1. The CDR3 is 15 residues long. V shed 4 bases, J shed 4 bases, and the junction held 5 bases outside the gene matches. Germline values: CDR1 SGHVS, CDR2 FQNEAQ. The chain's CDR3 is CASSYDRGRNEKLFF. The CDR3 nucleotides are TGTGCCAGCAGCTATGACAGGGGCCGTAATGAAAAACTGTTTTTT.

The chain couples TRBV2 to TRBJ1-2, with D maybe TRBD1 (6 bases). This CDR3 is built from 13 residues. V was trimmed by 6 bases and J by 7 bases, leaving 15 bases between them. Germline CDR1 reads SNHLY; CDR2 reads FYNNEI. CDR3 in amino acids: CASSPTGSSGYTF. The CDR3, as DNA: TGTGCCAGCAGCCCTACAGGGTCGAGTGGCTACACCTTC.

CDR3 region: CASSPMLRSDSSKNIQYF. The CDR3 DNA sequence: TGTGCCAGCAGCCCCATGCTTAGGAGTGATTCGTCCAAAAACATTCAGTACTTC. The chain joins TRBV27 to TRBJ2-4; D is undetermined. Germline CDR1 MNHEY, CDR2 SMNVEV (reference sequence). The V and J ends lost 6 bases and 2 bases respectively, with 23 bases between them. This CDR3 comprises 18 residues.

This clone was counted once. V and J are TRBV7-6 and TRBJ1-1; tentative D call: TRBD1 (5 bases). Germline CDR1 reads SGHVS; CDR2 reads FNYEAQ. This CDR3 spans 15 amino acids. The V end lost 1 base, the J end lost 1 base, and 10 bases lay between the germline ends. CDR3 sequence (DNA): TGTGCCAGCAGCTTAGTAGTAGGGACGAACACTGAAGCTTTCTTT. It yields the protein CASSLVVGTNTEAFF. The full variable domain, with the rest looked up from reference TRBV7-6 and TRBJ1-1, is GAGVSQSPRYKVTKRGQDVALRCDPISGHVSLYWYRQALGQGPEFLTYFNYEAQQDKSGLPNDRFSAERPEGSISTLTIQRTEQRDSAMYRCASSLVVGTNTEAFFGQGTRLTVV.

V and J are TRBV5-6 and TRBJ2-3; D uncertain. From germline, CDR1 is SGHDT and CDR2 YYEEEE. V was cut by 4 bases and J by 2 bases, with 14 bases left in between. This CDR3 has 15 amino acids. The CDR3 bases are TGTGCCAGCAGCATCCCGAGACACAACACAGATACGCAGTATTTT. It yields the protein CASSIPRHNTDTQYF.

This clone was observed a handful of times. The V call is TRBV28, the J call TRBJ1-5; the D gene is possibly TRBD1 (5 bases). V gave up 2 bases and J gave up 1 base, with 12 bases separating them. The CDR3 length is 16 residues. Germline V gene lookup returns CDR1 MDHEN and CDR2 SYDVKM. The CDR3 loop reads CASSLVQGVSNQPQHF. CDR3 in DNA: TGTGCCAGCAGTTTAGTTCAGGGTGTGAGCAATCAGCCCCAGCATTTT. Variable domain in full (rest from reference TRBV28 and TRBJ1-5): DVKVTQSSRYLVKRTGEKVFLECVQDMDHENMFWYRQDPGLGLRLIYFSYDVKMKEKGDIPEGYSVSREKKERFSLILESASTNQTSMYLCASSLVQGVSNQPQHFGDGTRLSIL.

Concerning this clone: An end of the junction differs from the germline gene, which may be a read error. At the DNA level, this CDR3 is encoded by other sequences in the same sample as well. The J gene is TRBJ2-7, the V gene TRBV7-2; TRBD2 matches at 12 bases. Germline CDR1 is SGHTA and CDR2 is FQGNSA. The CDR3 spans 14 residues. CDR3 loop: CASSLAGGPYEQYF. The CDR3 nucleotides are TGTGCCAGCAGCCTAGCGGGGGGGCCCTACGAGCAGTACTTC.

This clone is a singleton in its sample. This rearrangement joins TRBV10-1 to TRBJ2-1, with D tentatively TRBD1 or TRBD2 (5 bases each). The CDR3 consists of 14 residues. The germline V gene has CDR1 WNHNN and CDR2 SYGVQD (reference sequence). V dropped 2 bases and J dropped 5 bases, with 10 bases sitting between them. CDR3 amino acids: CASSEIGTDNEQFF. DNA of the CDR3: TGCGCCAGCAGTGAGATAGGGACCGACAATGAGCAGTTCTTC.